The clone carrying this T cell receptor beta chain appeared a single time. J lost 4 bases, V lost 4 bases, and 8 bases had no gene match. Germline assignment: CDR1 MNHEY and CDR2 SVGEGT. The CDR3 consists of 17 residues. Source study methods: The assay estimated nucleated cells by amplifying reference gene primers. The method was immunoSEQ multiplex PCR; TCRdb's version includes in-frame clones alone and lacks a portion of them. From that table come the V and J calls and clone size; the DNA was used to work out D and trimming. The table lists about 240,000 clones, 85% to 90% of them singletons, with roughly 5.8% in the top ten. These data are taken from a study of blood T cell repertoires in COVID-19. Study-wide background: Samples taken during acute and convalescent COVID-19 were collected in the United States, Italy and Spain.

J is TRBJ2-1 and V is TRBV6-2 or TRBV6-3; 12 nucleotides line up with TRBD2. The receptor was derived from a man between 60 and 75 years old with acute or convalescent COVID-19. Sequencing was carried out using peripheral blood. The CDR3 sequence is CASSSNLAGGFYNEQFF. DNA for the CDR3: TGTGCCAGCAGTTCGAATCTAGCGGGAGGGTTTTACAATGAGCAGTTCTTC.